The sequence of this T cell receptor (beta chain) was determined in a study of control samples from healthy donors and cancer patients. V lost 5 bases and J 8 bases, leaving 15 bases between the germline ends. The CDR3 spans 13 residues. TCRdb's table, derived via immunoSEQ multiplex PCR, lists solely in-frame clones and lacks some. The sample lists 260,000 or so clones; more than 65% were seen once. The chain uses TRBV12-3 or TRBV12-4 and TRBJ1-2, with a weak D call TRBD1 (5 bases). The clonotype comes from a woman in her fifties or sixties with lung cancer. The sample was PBMCs. CDR3: CASSRDGQGGYTF. CDR3 bases: TGTGCCAGCAGTCGGGACGGACAAGGGGGCTACACCTTC.